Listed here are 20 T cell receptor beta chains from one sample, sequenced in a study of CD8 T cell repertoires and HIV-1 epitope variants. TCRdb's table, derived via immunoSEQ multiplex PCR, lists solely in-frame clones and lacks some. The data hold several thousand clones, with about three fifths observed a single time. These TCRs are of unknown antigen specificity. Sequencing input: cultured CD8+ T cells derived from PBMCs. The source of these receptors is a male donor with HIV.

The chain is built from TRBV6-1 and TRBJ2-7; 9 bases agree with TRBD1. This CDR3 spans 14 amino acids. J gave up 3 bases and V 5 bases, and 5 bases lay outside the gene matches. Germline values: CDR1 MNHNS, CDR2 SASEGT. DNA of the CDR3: TGTGCCAGCAGTTTCGGGACAGGGATCTACGAGCAGTACTTC. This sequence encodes CASSFGTGIYEQYF.

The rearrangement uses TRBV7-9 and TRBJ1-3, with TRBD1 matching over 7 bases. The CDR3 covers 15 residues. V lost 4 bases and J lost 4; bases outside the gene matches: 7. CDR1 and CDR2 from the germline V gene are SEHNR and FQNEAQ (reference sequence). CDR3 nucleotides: TGTGCCAGCAGCTCTCGGGACAGACTGGGAAACACCATATATTTT. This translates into CASSSRDRLGNTIYF.

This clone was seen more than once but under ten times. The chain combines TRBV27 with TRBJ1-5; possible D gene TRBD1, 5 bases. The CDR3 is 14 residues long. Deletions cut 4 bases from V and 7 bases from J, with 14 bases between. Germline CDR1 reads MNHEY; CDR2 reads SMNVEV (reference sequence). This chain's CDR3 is CASSYTGTGQPQHF. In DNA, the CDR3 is TGTGCCAGCAGTTACACAGGTACGGGACAGCCCCAGCATTTT.

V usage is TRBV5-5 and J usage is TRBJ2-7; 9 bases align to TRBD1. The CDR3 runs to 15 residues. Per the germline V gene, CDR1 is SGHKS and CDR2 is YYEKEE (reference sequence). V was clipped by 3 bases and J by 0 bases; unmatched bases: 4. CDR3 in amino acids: CASSWGTGSSYEQYF. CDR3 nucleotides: TGTGCCAGCAGCTGGGGGACAGGGAGCTCCTACGAGCAGTACTTC.

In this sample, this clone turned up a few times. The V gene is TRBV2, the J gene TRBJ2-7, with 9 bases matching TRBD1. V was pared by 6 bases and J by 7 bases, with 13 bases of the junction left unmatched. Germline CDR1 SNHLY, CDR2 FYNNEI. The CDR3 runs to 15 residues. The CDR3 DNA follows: TGTGCCAGCAGGAACTTGGGGACAGGGAGCGGGGAGCAGTACTTC. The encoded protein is CASRNLGTGSGEQYF. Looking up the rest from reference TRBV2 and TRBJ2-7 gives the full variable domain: EPEVTQTPSHQVTQMGQEVILRCVPISNHLYFYWYRQILGQKVEFLVSFYNNEISEKSEIFDDQFSVERPDGSNFTLKIRSTKLEDSAMYFCASRNLGTGSGEQYFGPGTRLTVT.

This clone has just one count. The CDR3 region has the DNA TGTGCCACCAGCGCGACTAGCGGACACTACGAGCAGTACTTC. It translates to CATSATSGHYEQYF. The chain uses TRBV15 and TRBJ2-7, with 9 positions matching TRBD2. Germline V gene lookup returns CDR1 LNHNV and CDR2 YYDKDF (reference sequence). J lost 3 bases, V lost 5 bases, and 5 bases had no gene match. The CDR3 totals 14 residues.

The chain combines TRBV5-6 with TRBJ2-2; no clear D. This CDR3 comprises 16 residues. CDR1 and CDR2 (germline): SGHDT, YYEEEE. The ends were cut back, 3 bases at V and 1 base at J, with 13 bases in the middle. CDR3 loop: CASSSWTRENTGELFF. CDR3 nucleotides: TGTGCCAGCAGCTCCTGGACCAGAGAGAACACCGGGGAGCTGTTTTTT.

The CDR3 coding sequence is TGTGCCACGTCTACAGCGGGGGCTAACAATGAGCAGTTCTTC. This translates into CATSTAGANNEQFF. This chain links TRBV27 with TRBJ2-1, with TRBD2 identical over 8 bases. The germline V gene encodes CDR1 MNHEY and CDR2 SMNVEV (reference sequence). This CDR3 is built from 14 residues. V shed 10 bases, J shed 5 bases, and the junction held 10 bases outside the gene matches.

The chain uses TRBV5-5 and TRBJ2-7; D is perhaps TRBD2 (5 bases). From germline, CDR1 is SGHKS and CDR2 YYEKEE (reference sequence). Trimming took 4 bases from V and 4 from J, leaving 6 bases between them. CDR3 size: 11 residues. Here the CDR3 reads CASSTGYEQYF. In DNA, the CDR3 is TGTGCCAGCAGCACGGGGTACGAGCAGTACTTC.

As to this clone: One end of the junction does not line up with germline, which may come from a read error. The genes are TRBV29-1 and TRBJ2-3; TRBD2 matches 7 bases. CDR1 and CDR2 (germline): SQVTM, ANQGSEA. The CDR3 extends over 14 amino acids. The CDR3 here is CSVAGGVGTDMQYF. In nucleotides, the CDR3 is TGCAGCGTTGCGGGGGGAGTAGGCACAGATATGCAGTATTTT.

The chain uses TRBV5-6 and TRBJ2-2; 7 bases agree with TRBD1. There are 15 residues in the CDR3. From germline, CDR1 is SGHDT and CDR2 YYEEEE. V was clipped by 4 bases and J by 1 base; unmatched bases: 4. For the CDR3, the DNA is TGTGCCAGCAGCAGTCGACAGGGGAACACCGGGGAGCTGTTTTTT. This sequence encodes CASSSRQGNTGELFF.

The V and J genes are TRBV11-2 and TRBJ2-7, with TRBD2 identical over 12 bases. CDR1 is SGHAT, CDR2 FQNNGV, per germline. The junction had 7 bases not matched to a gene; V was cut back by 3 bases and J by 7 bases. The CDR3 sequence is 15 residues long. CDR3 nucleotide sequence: TGTGCCAGCAGCTTCCTTCTAGCGGGGGGGGAGGAGCAGTACTTC. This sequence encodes CASSFLLAGGEEQYF.

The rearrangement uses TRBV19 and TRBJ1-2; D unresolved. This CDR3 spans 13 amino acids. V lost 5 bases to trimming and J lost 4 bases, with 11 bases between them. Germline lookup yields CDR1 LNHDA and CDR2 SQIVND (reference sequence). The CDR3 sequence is CASSSGRIYGYTF. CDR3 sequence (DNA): TGTGCCAGTAGTTCGGGTCGCATCTATGGCTACACCTTC.

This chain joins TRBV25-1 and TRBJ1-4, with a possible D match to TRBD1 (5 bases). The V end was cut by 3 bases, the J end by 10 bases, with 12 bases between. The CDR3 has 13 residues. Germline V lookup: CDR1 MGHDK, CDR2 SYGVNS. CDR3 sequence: CASSDLHGGKLFF. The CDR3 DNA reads TGTGCCAGCAGTGATTTACATGGGGGAAAACTGTTTTTT.

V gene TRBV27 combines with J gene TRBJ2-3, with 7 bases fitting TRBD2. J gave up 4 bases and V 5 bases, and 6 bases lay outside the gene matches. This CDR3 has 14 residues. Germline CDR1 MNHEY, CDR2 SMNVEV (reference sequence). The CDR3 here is CASSIGTTADTQYF. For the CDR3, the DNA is TGTGCCAGCAGTATCGGGACTACCGCAGATACGCAGTATTTT.

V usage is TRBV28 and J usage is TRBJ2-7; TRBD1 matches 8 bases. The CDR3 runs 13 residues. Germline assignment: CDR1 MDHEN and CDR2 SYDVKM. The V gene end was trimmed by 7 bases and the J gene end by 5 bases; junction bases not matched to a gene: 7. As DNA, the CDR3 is TGTGCCAGCAAGGACAGGGTAATCAACGAGCAGTACTTC. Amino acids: CASKDRVINEQYF. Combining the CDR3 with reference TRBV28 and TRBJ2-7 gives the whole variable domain DVKVTQSSRYLVKRTGEKVFLECVQDMDHENMFWYRQDPGLGLRLIYFSYDVKMKEKGDIPEGYSVSREKKERFSLILESASTNQTSMYLCASKDRVINEQYFGPGTRLTVT.

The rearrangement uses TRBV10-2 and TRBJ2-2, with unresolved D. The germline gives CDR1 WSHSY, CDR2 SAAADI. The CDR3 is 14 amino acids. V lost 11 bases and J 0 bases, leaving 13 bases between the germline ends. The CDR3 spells CAGRSTTNTGELFF. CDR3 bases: TGCGCCGGCCGCAGCACCACGAACACCGGGGAGCTGTTTTTT.

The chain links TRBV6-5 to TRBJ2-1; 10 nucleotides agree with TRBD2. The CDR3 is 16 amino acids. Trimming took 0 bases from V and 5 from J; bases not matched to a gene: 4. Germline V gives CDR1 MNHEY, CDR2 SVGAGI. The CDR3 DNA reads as TGTGCCAGCAGTTACTCGCCTAGCGGGGGACACAATGAGCAGTTCTTC. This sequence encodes CASSYSPSGGHNEQFF.

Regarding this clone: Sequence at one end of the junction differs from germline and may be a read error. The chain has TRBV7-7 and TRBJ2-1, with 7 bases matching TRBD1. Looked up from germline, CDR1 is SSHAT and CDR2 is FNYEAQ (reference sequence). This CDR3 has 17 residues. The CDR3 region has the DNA TGTGCTAGCAGCTTAGCAAGTGGACAGGACTCCTACAATGAGCAGTTCTTC. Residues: CASSLASGQDSYNEQFF.

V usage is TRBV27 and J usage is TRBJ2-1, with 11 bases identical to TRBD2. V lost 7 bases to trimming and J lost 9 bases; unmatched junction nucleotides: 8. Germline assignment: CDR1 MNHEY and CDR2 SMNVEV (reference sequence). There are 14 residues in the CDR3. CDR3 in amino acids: CASISSGRAGEQFF. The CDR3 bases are TGTGCCAGCATAAGTAGCGGGAGGGCCGGTGAGCAGTTCTTC.